This entry lists 23 T cell receptor beta chains sequenced from one sample in a study of blood T cell repertoires in COVID-19. Method: immunoSEQ multiplex PCR; TCRdb's copy keeps in-frame clones and lacks some. The sample contains 250,000 to 300,000 clones, roughly 91% of which appear only once. Sequenced sample: peripheral blood. These receptors all stem from a woman aged 25 to 39 with COVID-19, enrolled during active disease.

The table lists this clone with a few counts. The same CDR3 is also encoded by other DNA sequences in this sample. V is TRBV7-9 and J is TRBJ1-2; the match to TRBD1 covers 9 bases. The J segment lost 0 bases and the V segment lost 5 bases, leaving 4 bases of the junction unmatched. Germline loops: CDR1 SEHNR, CDR2 FQNEAQ (reference sequence). The CDR3 sequence is 15 residues long. The DNA of the CDR3 is TGTGCCAGCAGCCCCCGACAGGGGGCTAACTATGGCTACACCTTC. Encoded protein: CASSPRQGANYGYTF.

This chain uses TRBV19 with TRBJ2-3; TRBD1 aligns across 7 bases. With V trimmed by 7 bases and J by 6 bases, 13 bases remained unmatched. The length of the CDR3 is 15 residues. Germline V gene lookup returns CDR1 LNHDA and CDR2 SQIVND (reference sequence). The CDR3 coding sequence is TGTGCCAGTAACTTCCGACAGGGCGGTCGGGATACGCAGTATTTT. This encodes CASNFRQGGRDTQYF.

V gene TRBV18 combines with J gene TRBJ2-1, with 7 bases matching TRBD2. V was pared by 6 bases and J by 4 bases, with 9 bases of the junction left unmatched. Germline V gene lookup returns CDR1 KGHSH and CDR2 LQKENI. The CDR3 has 15 amino acids. CDR3 region: CASSRTVAGYNEQFF. The CDR3 coding sequence is TGTGCCAGCTCCCGGACGGTAGCGGGTTACAATGAGCAGTTCTTC.

The CDR3 DNA reads TGCGCCAGCAGCTTTGGAGACAGGGGAAACACTGAAGCTTTCTTT. As protein: CASSFGDRGNTEAFF. This chain uses TRBV5-1 with TRBJ1-1; 8 positions match TRBD1. This CDR3 is 15 amino acids long. Germline-derived CDR1 and CDR2 are SGHRS and YFSETQ. Germline trimming cut 2 bases from V and 2 bases from J; bases unmatched to any gene: 5.

The gene calls are TRBV2 and TRBJ1-2, with TRBD1 matching 7 bases. The CDR3 consists of 14 residues. Trimming removed 5 bases from V and 5 bases from J; junction bases left unmatched: 8. Per germline, CDR1 SNHLY and CDR2 FYNNEI. The CDR3 loop reads CASSTRDSPYGYTF. DNA of the CDR3: TGTGCCAGCAGTACAAGGGACAGTCCTTATGGCTACACCTTC.

The V and J genes are TRBV5-8 and TRBJ2-2; 7 bases match TRBD2. Germline loops: CDR1 SGHTS, CDR2 YDEGEE. The V segment lost 1 base and the J segment 9 bases; nucleotides outside the gene matches: 15. The CDR3 runs 17 residues. The CDR3 reads CASSLLLQAGNARELFF. The CDR3 nucleotides are TGTGCCAGCAGCTTGTTGTTGCAAGCGGGGAATGCCAGGGAGCTGTTTTTT.

This clone was recorded once. The chain's CDR3 is CASSEAQGTQAFF. CDR3 bases: TGTGCCAGCAGTGAAGCCCAGGGGACCCAGGCTTTCTTT. The rearrangement joins TRBV6-1 to TRBJ1-1; maybe TRBD1 (6 bases). The CDR3 contains 13 residues. V shed 0 bases and J shed 11 bases, with 13 bases lying between them. CDR1 is MNHNS, CDR2 SASEGT, per germline.

The rearrangement joins TRBV7-8 to TRBJ2-7; 7 bases fit TRBD1. The CDR3 loop spans 15 amino acids. Germline V lookup: CDR1 SGHVS, CDR2 FQNEAQ. The ends lost 5 bases at V and 1 base at J; junction bases unmatched: 8. The CDR3 bases are TGTGCCAGCAGCCCGAGGGACAGCTTTTCCTACGAGCAGTACTTC. Amino acid sequence: CASSPRDSFSYEQYF.

This chain uses TRBV19 with TRBJ1-5, with D perhaps TRBD1 (6 bases). Trimming took 1 base from V and 7 from J, leaving 14 bases between them. The CDR3 runs to 15 residues. Germline lookup yields CDR1 LNHDA and CDR2 SQIVND (reference sequence). The CDR3 bases are TGTGCCAGTAGTATAGCATGGGGGGGCGGACAGCCCCAGCATTTT. Its translation is CASSIAWGGGQPQHF.

This chain connects TRBV12-3 or TRBV12-4 to TRBJ1-3; unclear D gene. Between the trimmed V and J ends, which lost 6 bases and 5 bases, there was a span of 8 bases. The CDR3 runs 12 residues. The chain's CDR3 is CASSQSRNTIYF. The CDR3 bases are TGTGCCAGCAGCCAGTCACGAAACACCATATATTTT.

This rearrangement joins TRBV2 to TRBJ2-2; 9 nucleotides line up with TRBD2. With V trimmed by 3 bases and J by 0 bases, 5 bases remained unmatched. Per the germline V gene, CDR1 is SNHLY and CDR2 is FYNNEI. The CDR3 loop spans 17 amino acids. The CDR3 DNA sequence: TGTGCCAGCAGTGAGCCAGCGGGGGGACCGAACACCGGGGAGCTGTTTTTT. This sequence encodes CASSEPAGGPNTGELFF.

The rearrangement links TRBV7-9 to TRBJ1-5; 7 bases are shared with TRBD1. Germline V CDR1 and CDR2: SEHNR, FQNEAQ (reference sequence). The CDR3 is 15 residues long. Losses at the gene ends were 5 bases for V and 4 bases for J; bases not matched to a gene: 8. CDR3 in amino acids: CASSQGVRPNQPQHF. The CDR3 coding sequence is TGTGCCAGCAGCCAGGGGGTCAGGCCAAATCAGCCCCAGCATTTT.

The V gene is TRBV4-2, the J gene TRBJ2-5; 10 bases align to TRBD2. V lost 8 bases to trimming and J lost 5 bases; unmatched junction nucleotides: 8. The CDR3 runs to 14 residues. Germline values: CDR1 LGHNA, CDR2 YNFKEQ. The CDR3: CASSSGGAGETQYF. The CDR3 DNA follows: TGTGCCAGCTCGAGCGGGGGGGCCGGGGAGACCCAGTACTTC.

V is TRBV19 and J is TRBJ2-7; 8 bases fit TRBD1. The CDR3 is made up of 17 amino acids. From germline, CDR1 is LNHDA and CDR2 SQIVND (reference sequence). The V segment lost 1 base and the J segment 4 bases; nucleotides outside the gene matches: 12. The CDR3 sequence is CASSIGTPRQGWYEQYF. The CDR3 region has the DNA TGTGCCAGTAGTATAGGGACCCCTCGACAGGGGTGGTACGAGCAGTACTTC.

V gene TRBV5-1 combines with J gene TRBJ2-1; D remains unclear. Germline assignment: CDR1 SGHRS and CDR2 YFSETQ. The V and J ends lost 4 bases and 7 bases respectively, with 12 bases between them. The CDR3 totals 13 residues. The CDR3 DNA follows: TGCGCCAGCAGCCCGGTGGTCGAGAATGAGCAGTTCTTC. As protein: CASSPVVENEQFF.

The V call is TRBV4-1, the J call TRBJ1-2, with unresolved D. The CDR3 has 15 amino acids. Per the germline V gene, CDR1 is MGHRA and CDR2 is YSYEKL. Trimming removed 2 bases from V and 5 bases from J, with 15 bases in between. This chain's CDR3 is CASSQLPEAVYGYTF. For the CDR3, the DNA is TGCGCCAGCAGCCAACTTCCCGAGGCGGTTTATGGCTACACCTTC.

The rearrangement joins TRBV6-6 to TRBJ1-6, with 9 nucleotides matching TRBD1. Germline lookup yields CDR1 MNHNY and CDR2 SVGAGI (reference sequence). The trim removed 8 bases at V and 8 bases at J, leaving 10 bases unmatched. The CDR3 is made up of 15 amino acids. Here the CDR3 DNA reads TGTGCCAGCCGTCGGACAGGGGTATTCGATTCACCCCTCCACTTT. This translates into CASRRTGVFDSPLHF.

This clone was seen just once. The V gene is TRBV29-1, the J gene TRBJ1-1; 7 bases agree with TRBD1. The CDR3 length is 13 residues. Germline V CDR1 and CDR2: SQVTM, ANQGSEA. The V gene end was trimmed by 4 bases and the J gene end by 1 base; junction bases not matched to a gene: 3. This CDR3 reads CSVGTGRNTEAFF. CDR3 DNA sequence: TGCAGCGTTGGGACAGGCAGGAACACTGAAGCTTTCTTT.

Worth noting for this clone: Other DNA sequences within the sample encode an identical CDR3. The chain joins TRBV27 to TRBJ2-1; tentative D call: TRBD1 (6 bases). The V gene's germline CDR1 is MNHEY and CDR2 SMNVEV (reference sequence). The CDR3 contains 13 residues. Trimming removed 0 bases at V and 6 bases at J, with 6 bases between. CDR3 region: CASSLSGGNEQFF. The CDR3 DNA sequence: TGTGCCAGCAGTTTATCAGGGGGCAATGAGCAGTTCTTC.

DNA of the CDR3: TGTGCCAGCAGTAAAACGGGGGCCTACGAGCAGTACTTC. Its translation: CASSKTGAYEQYF. The chain couples TRBV6-5 to TRBJ2-7; D is perhaps TRBD2 (6 bases). In germline, CDR1 is MNHEY, CDR2 SVGAGI. The CDR3 is 13 amino acids. The V end lost 5 bases, the J end lost 2 bases, and 10 bases lay between the germline ends.

The chain joins TRBV5-1 to TRBJ1-1; weak D call: TRBD1 (5 bases). Trimming cost V 6 bases and J 1 base, with 13 bases left between them. The germline gives CDR1 SGHRS, CDR2 YFSETQ. The CDR3 spans 14 residues. CDR3: CASTTGGPNTEAFF. The CDR3 DNA reads TGCGCCAGCACCACGGGGGGACCGAACACTGAAGCTTTCTTT.

J is TRBJ1-2 and V is TRBV28; the match to TRBD1 covers 7 bases. Germline CDR1 reads MDHEN; CDR2 reads SYDVKM. The length of the CDR3 is 14 residues. V gave up 2 bases and J gave up 4 bases; unmatched junction bases: 4. The DNA of the CDR3 is TGTGCCAGCAGTTTAGGAGGGGGCCCCTATGGCTACACCTTC. This sequence encodes CASSLGGGPYGYTF.

The chain recombines TRBV5-5 with TRBJ1-2; D gene uncertain. Deletions cut 0 bases from V and 4 bases from J, with 4 bases between. CDR3 length: 12 amino acids. From germline, CDR1 is SGHKS and CDR2 YYEKEE (reference sequence). The CDR3 sequence: CASSLDSYGYTF. The CDR3 region has the DNA TGTGCCAGCAGCTTGGATAGCTATGGCTACACCTTC.